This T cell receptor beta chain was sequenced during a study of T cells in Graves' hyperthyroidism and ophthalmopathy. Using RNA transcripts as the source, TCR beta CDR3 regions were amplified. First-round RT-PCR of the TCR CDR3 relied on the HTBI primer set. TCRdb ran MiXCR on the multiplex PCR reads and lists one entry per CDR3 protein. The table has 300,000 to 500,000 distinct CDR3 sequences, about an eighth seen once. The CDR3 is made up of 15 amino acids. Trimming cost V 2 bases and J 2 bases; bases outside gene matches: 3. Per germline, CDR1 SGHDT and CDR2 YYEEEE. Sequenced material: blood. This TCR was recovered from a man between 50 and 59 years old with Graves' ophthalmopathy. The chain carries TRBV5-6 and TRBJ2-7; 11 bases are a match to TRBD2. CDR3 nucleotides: TGTGCCAGCAGCTTACTAGCGGGAGCGACCTACGAGCAGTACTTC. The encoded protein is CASSLLAGATYEQYF.